These 8 T cell receptor beta chains came from one sample sequenced in a study of beta chain features in type 1 diabetes. The study reverse transcribed the entire isolated RNA, so it sequenced expressed TCRB transcripts. Sequencing used immunoSEQ multiplex PCR; TCRdb keeps in-frame clones, though not all of them. Of about 220,000 clones listed, around 9.9% are singletons. Input material: central memory CD4+ T cells from blood. The receptors were gathered from a man younger than 35 in good health.

This clone showed up just a few times. The chain carries TRBV29-1 and TRBJ2-3, with 9 bases matching TRBD2. This CDR3 is 14 amino acids long. V gave up 1 base and J gave up 4 bases; unmatched junction bases: 3. The V gene's germline CDR1 is SQVTM and CDR2 ANQGSEA. CDR3 sequence reads: CSVEGGRDADTQYF. DNA for the CDR3: TGCAGCGTTGAAGGCGGGAGGGATGCAGATACGCAGTATTTT.

Many counts were recorded for this clone. This CDR3 reads CASSLAQGDNEQFF. CDR3 nucleotides: TGTGCCAGCAGCTTAGCACAGGGGGACAATGAGCAGTTCTTC. This chain connects TRBV11-2 to TRBJ2-1, with 8 positions matching TRBD1. This CDR3 contains 14 residues. Germline V gene lookup returns CDR1 SGHAT and CDR2 FQNNGV. The trim removed 1 base at V and 5 bases at J, leaving 1 base unmatched.

V and J are TRBV19 and TRBJ2-7; 10 positions match TRBD1. The germline CDR1 and CDR2 sequences are LNHDA and SQIVND (reference sequence). This CDR3 region has 14 residues. J gave up 3 bases and V 2 bases, and 1 base lay outside the gene matches. This chain's CDR3 is CASSIRTGGYEQYF. Written as DNA, the CDR3 is TGTGCCAGTAGTATACGGACAGGGGGCTACGAGCAGTACTTC.

The V and J genes are TRBV29-1 and TRBJ1-2; 10 positions agree with TRBD1. This CDR3 region has 14 residues. The V segment lost 3 bases and the J segment 7 bases; nucleotides outside the gene matches: 8. Germline lookup yields CDR1 SQVTM and CDR2 ANQGSEA. The CDR3, as DNA: TGCAGCGTTGAGGGACAGGGGAACCCAGGTGGCTACACCTTC. It is translated as CSVEGQGNPGGYTF. The full variable domain, completed using reference TRBV29-1 and TRBJ1-2, is SAVISQKPSRDICQRGTSLTIQCQVDSQVTMMFWYRQQPGQSLTLIATANQGSEATYESGFVIDKFPISRPNLTFSTLTVSNMSPEDSSIYLCSVEGQGNPGGYTFGSGTRLTVV.

The J gene is TRBJ1-1, the V gene TRBV9, with 9 bases identical to TRBD1. The ends lost 5 bases at V and 1 base at J; junction bases unmatched: 6. The CDR3 has 15 residues. The germline CDR1 and CDR2 sequences are SGDLS and YYNGEE. CDR3 nucleotide sequence: TGTGCCAGCAGTATCGAGGGACAGGGGAACACTGAAGCTTTCTTT. Translation: CASSIEGQGNTEAFF.

CDR3 nucleotides: TGCAGCGTTAGGGATTGGGGCGAGCAGTACTTC. Amino acid sequence: CSVRDWGEQYF. J is TRBJ2-7 and V is TRBV29-1; D remains ambiguous. V lost 5 bases, J lost 6 bases, and 11 bases lay in between. The CDR3 extends over 11 amino acids. Germline V gene data show CDR1 as SQVTM and CDR2 as ANQGSEA.

The genes are TRBV19 and TRBJ2-4; tentative D call: TRBD2 (6 bases). CDR3 length equals 15 residues. The germline V and J ends were trimmed by 3 bases and 2 bases, with 11 bases remaining between them. Germline V gene data show CDR1 as LNHDA and CDR2 as SQIVND (reference sequence). Here the CDR3 DNA reads TGTGCCAGTAGTATCCTCGGGGGACCCAAAAACATTCAGTACTTC. Its translation is CASSILGGPKNIQYF.

The sample holds a few counts of this clone. CDR3 nucleotide sequence: TGTGCCAGCAGCTTAGGTCTCCTGGGGTCACCCCTCCACTTT. Its translation: CASSLGLLGSPLHF. J is TRBJ1-6 and V is TRBV7-2, with D unclear. Germline V gene data show CDR1 as SGHTA and CDR2 as FQGNSA. This CDR3 is built from 14 residues. Trimming stripped 1 base from V and 10 bases from J, with 11 bases between.